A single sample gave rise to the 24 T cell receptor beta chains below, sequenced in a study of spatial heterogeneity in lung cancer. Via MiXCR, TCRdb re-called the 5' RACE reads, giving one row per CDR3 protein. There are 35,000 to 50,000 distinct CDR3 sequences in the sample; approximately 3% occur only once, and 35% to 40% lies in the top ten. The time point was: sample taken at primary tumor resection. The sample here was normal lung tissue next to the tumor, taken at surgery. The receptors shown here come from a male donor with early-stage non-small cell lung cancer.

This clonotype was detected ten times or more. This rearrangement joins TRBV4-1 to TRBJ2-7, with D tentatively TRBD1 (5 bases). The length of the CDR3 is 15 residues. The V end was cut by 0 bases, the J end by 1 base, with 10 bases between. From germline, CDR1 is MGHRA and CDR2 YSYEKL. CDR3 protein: CASSQEDTGSYEQYF. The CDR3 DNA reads TGCGCCAGCAGCCAAGAGGATACAGGATCCTACGAGCAGTACTTC.

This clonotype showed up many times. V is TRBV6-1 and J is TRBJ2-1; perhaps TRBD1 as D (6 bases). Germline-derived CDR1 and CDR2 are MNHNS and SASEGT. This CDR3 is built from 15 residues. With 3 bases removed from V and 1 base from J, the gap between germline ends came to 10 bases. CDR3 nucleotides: TGTGCCAGCAGTGAGGGGGCAGCATCCTACAATGAGCAGTTCTTC. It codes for CASSEGAASYNEQFF.

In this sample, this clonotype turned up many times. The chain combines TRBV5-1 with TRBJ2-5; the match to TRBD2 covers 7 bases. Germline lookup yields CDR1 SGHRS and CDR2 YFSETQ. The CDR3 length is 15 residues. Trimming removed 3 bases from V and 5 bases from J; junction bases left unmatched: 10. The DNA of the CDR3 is TGCGCCAGCAGCTCCTTGATGACTAGCTCGGAGACCCAGTACTTC. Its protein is CASSSLMTSSETQYF. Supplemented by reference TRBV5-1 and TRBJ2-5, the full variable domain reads KAGVTQTPRYLIKTRGQQVTLSCSPISGHRSVSWYQQTPGQGLQFLFEYFSETQRNKGNFPGRFSGRQFSNSRSEMNVSTLELGDSALYLCASSSLMTSSETQYFGPGTRLLVL.

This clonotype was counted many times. The chain's CDR3 is CSVVLAADTQYF. In DNA, the CDR3 is TGCAGCGTTGTTTTGGCTGCAGATACGCAGTATTTT. J is TRBJ2-3 and V is TRBV29-1; no reliable D call. CDR1 and CDR2 (germline): SQVTM, ANQGSEA. V was clipped by 4 bases and J by 4 bases, with 9 bases between them. The CDR3 contains 12 residues.

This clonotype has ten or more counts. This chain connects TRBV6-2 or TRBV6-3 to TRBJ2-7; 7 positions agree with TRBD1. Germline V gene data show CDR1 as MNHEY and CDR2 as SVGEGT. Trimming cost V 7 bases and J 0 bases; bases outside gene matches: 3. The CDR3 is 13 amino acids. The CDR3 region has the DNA TGTGCCAGCACCCCAGGGGGCTCCTACGAGCAGTACTTC. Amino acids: CASTPGGSYEQYF.

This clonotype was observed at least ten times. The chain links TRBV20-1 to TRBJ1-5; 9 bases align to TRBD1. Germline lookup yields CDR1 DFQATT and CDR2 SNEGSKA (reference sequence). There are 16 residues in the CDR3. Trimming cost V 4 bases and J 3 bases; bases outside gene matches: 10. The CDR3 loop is CSAKPWGTGLNQPQHF. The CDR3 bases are TGCAGTGCTAAACCGTGGGGGACAGGGCTCAATCAGCCCCAGCATTTT.

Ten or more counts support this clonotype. CDR3 sequence (DNA): TGCAGCGTTGGGGGACAGGGCGATCAGCCCCAGCATTTT. The encoded protein is CSVGGQGDQPQHF. The chain links TRBV29-1 to TRBJ1-5; 9 bases align to TRBD1. CDR1 and CDR2 (germline): SQVTM, ANQGSEA. V was pared by 4 bases and J by 5 bases, with 3 bases of the junction left unmatched. The CDR3 totals 13 residues.

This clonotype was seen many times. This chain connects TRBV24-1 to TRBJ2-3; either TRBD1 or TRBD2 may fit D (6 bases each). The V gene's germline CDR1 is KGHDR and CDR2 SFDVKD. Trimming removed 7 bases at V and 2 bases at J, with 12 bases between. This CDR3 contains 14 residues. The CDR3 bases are TGTGCCACCAGGGGGGGCCTAACCACAGATACGCAGTATTTT. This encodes CATRGGLTTDTQYF.

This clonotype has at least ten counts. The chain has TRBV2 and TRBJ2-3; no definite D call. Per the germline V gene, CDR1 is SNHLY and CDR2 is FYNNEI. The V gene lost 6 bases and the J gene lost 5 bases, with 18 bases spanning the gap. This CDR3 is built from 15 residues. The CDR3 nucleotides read TGTGCCAGCAGGGATGGAACGACTGGACGAGATACGCAGTATTTT. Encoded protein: CASRDGTTGRDTQYF.

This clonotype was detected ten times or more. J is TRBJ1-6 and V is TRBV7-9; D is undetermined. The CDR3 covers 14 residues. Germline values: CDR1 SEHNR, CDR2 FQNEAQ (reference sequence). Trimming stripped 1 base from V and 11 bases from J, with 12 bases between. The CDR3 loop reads CASSLVVVGAPLHF. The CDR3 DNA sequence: TGTGCCAGCAGCTTAGTCGTGGTTGGGGCACCCCTCCACTTT.

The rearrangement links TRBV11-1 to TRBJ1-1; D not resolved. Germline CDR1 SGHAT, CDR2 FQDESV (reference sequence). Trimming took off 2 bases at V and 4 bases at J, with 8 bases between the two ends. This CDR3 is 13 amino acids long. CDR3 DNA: TGTGCCAGCAGCTTAATACGAATCACTGAAGCTTTCTTT. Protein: CASSLIRITEAFF.

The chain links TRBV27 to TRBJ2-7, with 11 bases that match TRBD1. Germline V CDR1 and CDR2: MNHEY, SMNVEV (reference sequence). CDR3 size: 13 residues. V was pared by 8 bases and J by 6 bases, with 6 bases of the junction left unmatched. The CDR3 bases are TGTGCCAGCCCGGGACAGGGGGTCTTCGAGCAGTACTTC. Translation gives CASPGQGVFEQYF.

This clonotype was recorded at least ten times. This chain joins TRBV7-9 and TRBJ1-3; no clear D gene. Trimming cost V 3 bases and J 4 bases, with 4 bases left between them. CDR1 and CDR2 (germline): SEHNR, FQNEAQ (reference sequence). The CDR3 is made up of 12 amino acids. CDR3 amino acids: CASSFDGNTIYF. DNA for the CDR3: TGTGCCAGCAGCTTTGACGGAAACACCATATATTTT.

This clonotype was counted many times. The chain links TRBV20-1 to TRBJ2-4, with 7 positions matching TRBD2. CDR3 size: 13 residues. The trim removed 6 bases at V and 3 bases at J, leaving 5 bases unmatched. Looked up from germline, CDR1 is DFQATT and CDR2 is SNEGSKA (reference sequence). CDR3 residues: CSALGEGKNIQYF. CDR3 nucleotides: TGCAGTGCACTGGGGGAGGGCAAAAACATTCAGTACTTC.

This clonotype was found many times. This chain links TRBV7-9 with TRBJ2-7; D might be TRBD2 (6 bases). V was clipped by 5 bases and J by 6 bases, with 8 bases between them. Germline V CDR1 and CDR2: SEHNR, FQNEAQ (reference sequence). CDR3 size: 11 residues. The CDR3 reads CASSNSGEQYF. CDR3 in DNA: TGTGCCAGCAGCAATAGCGGCGAGCAGTACTTC. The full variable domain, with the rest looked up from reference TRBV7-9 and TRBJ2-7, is DTGVSQNPRHKITKRGQNVTFRCDPISEHNRLYWYRQTLGQGPEFLTYFQNEAQLEKSRLLSDRFSAERPKGSFSTLEIQRTEQGDSAMYLCASSNSGEQYFGPGTRLTVT.

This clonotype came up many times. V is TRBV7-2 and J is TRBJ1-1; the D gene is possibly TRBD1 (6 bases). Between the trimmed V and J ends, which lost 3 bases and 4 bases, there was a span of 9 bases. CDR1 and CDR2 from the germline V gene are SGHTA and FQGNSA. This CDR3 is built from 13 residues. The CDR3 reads CASSFLRGTEAFF. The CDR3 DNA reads TGTGCCAGCAGCTTTCTCAGGGGCACTGAAGCTTTCTTT. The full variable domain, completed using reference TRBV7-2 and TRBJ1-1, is GAGVSQSPSNKVTEKGKDVELRCDPISGHTALYWYRQSLGQGLEFLIYFQGNSAPDKSGLPSDRFSAERTGGSVSTLTIQRTQQEDSAVYLCASSFLRGTEAFFGQGTRLTVV.

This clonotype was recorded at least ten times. DNA of the CDR3: TGTGCCAGCAGCCTAACAGCGGGGGGCGGAGATACGCAGTATTTT. It is translated as CASSLTAGGGDTQYF. The V gene is TRBV6-6, the J gene TRBJ2-3; the match to TRBD2 covers 9 bases. CDR3 length: 15 amino acids. The germline CDR1 and CDR2 sequences are MNHNY and SVGAGI (reference sequence). The ends lost 6 bases at V and 5 bases at J; junction bases unmatched: 9.

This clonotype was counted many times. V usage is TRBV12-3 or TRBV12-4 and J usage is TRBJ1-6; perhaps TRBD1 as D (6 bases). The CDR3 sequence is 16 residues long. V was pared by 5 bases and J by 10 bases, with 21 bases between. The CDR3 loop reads CASSRDTTPLRSPLHF. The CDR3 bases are TGTGCCAGCAGTCGGGACACCACACCTTTACGATCACCCCTCCACTTT.

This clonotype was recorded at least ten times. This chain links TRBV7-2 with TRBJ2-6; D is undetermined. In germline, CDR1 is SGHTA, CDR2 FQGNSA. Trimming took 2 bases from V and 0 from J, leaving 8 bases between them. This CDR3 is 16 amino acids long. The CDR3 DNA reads TGTGCCAGCAGCTTAATCGGCGTCTCTGGGGCCAACGTCCTGACTTTC. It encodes CASSLIGVSGANVLTF.

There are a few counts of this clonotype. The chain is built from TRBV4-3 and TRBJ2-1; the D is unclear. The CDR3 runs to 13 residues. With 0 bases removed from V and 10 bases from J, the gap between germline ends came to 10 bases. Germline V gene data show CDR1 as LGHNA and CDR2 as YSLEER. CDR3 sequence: CASSQDGRQEQFF. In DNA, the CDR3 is TGCGCCAGCAGCCAAGATGGACGCCAAGAGCAGTTCTTC.

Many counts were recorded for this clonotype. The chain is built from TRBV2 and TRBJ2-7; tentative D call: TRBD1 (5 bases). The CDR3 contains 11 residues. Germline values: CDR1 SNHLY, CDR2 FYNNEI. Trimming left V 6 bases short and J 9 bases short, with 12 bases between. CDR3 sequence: CASSSGSGQYF. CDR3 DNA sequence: TGTGCCAGCAGCTCAGGGTCCGGGCAGTACTTC.

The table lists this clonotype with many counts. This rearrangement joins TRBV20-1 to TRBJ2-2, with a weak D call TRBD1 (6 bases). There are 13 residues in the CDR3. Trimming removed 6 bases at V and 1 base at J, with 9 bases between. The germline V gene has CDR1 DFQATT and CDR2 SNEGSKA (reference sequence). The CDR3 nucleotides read TGCAGTGCGCCACAGGGGAACACCGGGGAGCTGTTTTTT. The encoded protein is CSAPQGNTGELFF.

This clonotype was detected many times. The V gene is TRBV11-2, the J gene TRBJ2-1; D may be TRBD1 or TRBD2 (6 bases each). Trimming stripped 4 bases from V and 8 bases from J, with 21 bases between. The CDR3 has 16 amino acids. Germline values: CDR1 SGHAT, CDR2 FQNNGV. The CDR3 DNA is TGTGCCAGCAGCTCCTCAGGGGCGGGATTGGGGGATGAGCAGTTCTTC. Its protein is CASSSSGAGLGDEQFF.

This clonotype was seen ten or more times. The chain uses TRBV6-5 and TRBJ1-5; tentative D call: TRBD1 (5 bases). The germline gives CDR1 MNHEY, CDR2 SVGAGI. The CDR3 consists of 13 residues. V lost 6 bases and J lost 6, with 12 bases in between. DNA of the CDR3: TGTGCCAGCAGCCCAGGGACCGGTCAGCCCCAGCATTTT. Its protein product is CASSPGTGQPQHF.